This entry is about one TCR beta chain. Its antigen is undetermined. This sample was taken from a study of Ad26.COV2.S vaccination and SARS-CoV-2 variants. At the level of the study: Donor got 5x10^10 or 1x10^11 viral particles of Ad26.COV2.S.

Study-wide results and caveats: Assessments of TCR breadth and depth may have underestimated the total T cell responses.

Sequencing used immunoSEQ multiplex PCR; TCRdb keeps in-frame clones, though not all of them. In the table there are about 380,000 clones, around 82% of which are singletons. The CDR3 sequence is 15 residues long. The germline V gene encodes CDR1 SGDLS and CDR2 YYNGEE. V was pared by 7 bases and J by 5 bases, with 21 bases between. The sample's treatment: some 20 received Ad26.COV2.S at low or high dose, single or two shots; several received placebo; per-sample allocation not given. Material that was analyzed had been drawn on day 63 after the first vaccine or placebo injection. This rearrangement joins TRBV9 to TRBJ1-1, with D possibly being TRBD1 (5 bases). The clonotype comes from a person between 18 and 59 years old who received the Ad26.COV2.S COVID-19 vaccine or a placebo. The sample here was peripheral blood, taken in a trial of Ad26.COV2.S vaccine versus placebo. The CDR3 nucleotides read TGTGCCAGCTCACTCGGCAGGGTCCCCGGGACTGAAGCTTTCTTT. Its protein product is CASSLGRVPGTEAFF.